The next 20 T cell receptor beta chains were all read from a single sample in a study of cytomegalovirus exposure and HLA in healthy donors. The PCR made use of 60 Vbeta and 13 Jbeta primers. Here immunoSEQ multiplex PCR was the method, and the copy in TCRdb shows in-frame clones only, minus some. The sample lists under 170,000 clones; 70% to 80% were seen once. The sequenced sample consisted of PBMCs. The receptors originated from a human donor in good health.

This clone was picked up a small number of times. The CDR3, as DNA: TGTGCCAGCAGCTCTCGGACTAGCGGTTTCCCTCACGAGCAGTACTTC. Its protein is CASSSRTSGFPHEQYF. This chain uses TRBV5-4 with TRBJ2-7; 10 nucleotides line up with TRBD2. The germline gives CDR1 SGHNT, CDR2 YYREEE (reference sequence). This CDR3 is built from 16 residues. V shed 3 bases, J shed 5 bases, and the junction held 11 bases outside the gene matches. The complete variable domain, with remaining parts taken from reference TRBV5-4 and TRBJ2-7, reads ETGVTQSPTHLIKTRGQQVTLRCSSQSGHNTVSWYQQALGQGPQFIFQYYREEENGRGNFPPRFSGLQFPNYSSELNVNALELDDSALYLCASSSRTSGFPHEQYFGPGTRLTVT.

This clone was counted a few times. The rearrangement uses TRBV7-6 and TRBJ1-1, with a tentative D call TRBD1 (5 bases). Germline V CDR1 and CDR2: SGHVS, FNYEAQ. V shed 5 bases and J shed 0 bases, with 13 bases lying between them. This CDR3 has 15 residues. The CDR3 reads CASSPGPGMNTEAFF. CDR3 nucleotide sequence: TGTGCCAGCAGCCCAGGTCCAGGGATGAACACTGAAGCTTTCTTT.

This rearrangement joins TRBV7-6 to TRBJ2-1; 10 bases fit TRBD1. From germline, CDR1 is SGHVS and CDR2 FNYEAQ. This CDR3 spans 15 amino acids. V shed 7 bases, J shed 5 bases, and the junction held 8 bases outside the gene matches. The CDR3 nucleotides are TGTGCCAGCAATTCCGGACAGGGGGGGGACAATGAGCAGTTCTTC. Protein sequence: CASNSGQGGDNEQFF.

The chain couples TRBV27 to TRBJ1-5; D possibly corresponds to TRBD1 (5 bases). V was shortened by 4 bases and J by 6 bases, with 13 bases between the two germline ends. This CDR3 contains 14 residues. Germline V gives CDR1 MNHEY, CDR2 SMNVEV (reference sequence). CDR3 bases: TGTGCCAGCAGTTACGGGGGGTCTGGTCAGCCCCAGCATTTT. Residues: CASSYGGSGQPQHF.

This clone has only one observation. The rearrangement links TRBV12-5 to TRBJ2-3; perhaps TRBD2 as D (7 bases). CDR1 and CDR2 from the germline V gene are LGHNT and FRNRAP. The V end lost 2 bases, the J end lost 3 bases, and 15 bases lay between the germline ends. This CDR3 has 16 amino acids. The CDR3 sequence: CASGLWGGRFTDTQYF. The CDR3 DNA is TGTGCTAGTGGTTTGTGGGGGGGCCGTTTTACAGATACGCAGTATTTT. The full variable domain, its missing parts supplied by reference TRBV12-5 and TRBJ2-3, is DARVTQTPRHKVTEMGQEVTMRCQPILGHNTVFWYRQTMMQGLELLAYFRNRAPLDDSGMPKDRFSAEMPDATLATLKIQPSEPRDSAVYFCASGLWGGRFTDTQYFGPGTRLTVL.

The chain employs TRBV23-1 and TRBJ2-1, with 8 bases aligning to TRBD1. TRBV23-1 is reported as an ORF; its role is uncertain. V shed 0 bases, J shed 15 bases, and the junction held 16 bases outside the gene matches. This CDR3 is 16 amino acids long. Written as DNA, the CDR3 is TGCGCCAGCAGTCAATCCGCAGGACAGGGAGGTGTGTTTGGGTTCTTC. Its translation: CASSQSAGQGGVFGFF.

The chain recombines TRBV19 with TRBJ1-5; D is ambiguous. This CDR3 has 15 residues. CDR1 LNHDA and CDR2 SQIVND come from the germline V gene (reference sequence). The V end was cut by 3 bases, the J end by 3 bases, with 12 bases between. CDR3 protein: CASSIAQRYNQPQHF. DNA of the CDR3: TGTGCCAGTAGTATCGCACAGAGATACAATCAGCCCCAGCATTTT.

Concerning this clone: The junction shows a germline mismatch at one end, possibly a read error. This chain joins TRBV7-9 and TRBJ2-1, with D tentatively TRBD2 (6 bases). Germline V gene data show CDR1 as SEHNR and CDR2 as FQNEAQ (reference sequence). The CDR3 runs to 15 residues. The CDR3 sequence: CSSSATEGRYNEQFF. The CDR3 nucleotides are TGTTCCAGCAGCGCCACGGAGGGCCGGTACAATGAGCAGTTCTTC. Full variable domain (missing parts from reference TRBV7-9 and TRBJ2-1): DTGVSQNPRHKITKRGQNVTFRCDPISEHNRLYWYRQTLGQGPEFLTYFQNEAQLEKSRLLSDRFSAERPKGSFSTLEIQRTEQGDSAMYLCSSSATEGRYNEQFFGPGTRLTVL.

V usage is TRBV5-1 and J usage is TRBJ2-6, with D unresolved. This CDR3 spans 14 amino acids. Trimming removed 6 bases from V and 0 bases from J, with 7 bases in between. Germline assignment: CDR1 SGHRS and CDR2 YFSETQ. CDR3 in DNA: TGCGCCAGCAAGGAGCCCTCTGGGGCCAACGTCCTGACTTTC. It codes for CASKEPSGANVLTF. Supplemented by reference TRBV5-1 and TRBJ2-6, the full variable domain reads KAGVTQTPRYLIKTRGQQVTLSCSPISGHRSVSWYQQTPGQGLQFLFEYFSETQRNKGNFPGRFSGRQFSNSRSEMNVSTLELGDSALYLCASKEPSGANVLTFGAGSRLTVL.

This clone was seen more than once but under ten times. The chain uses TRBV19 and TRBJ2-2, with D tentatively TRBD1 (5 bases). CDR1 is LNHDA, CDR2 SQIVND, per germline (reference sequence). V lost 6 bases, J lost 3 bases, and 14 bases lay in between. The CDR3 covers 15 residues. Here the CDR3 reads CASSQQVGDTGELFF. CDR3 nucleotides: TGTGCCAGTAGCCAACAGGTTGGGGACACCGGGGAGCTGTTTTTT.

This clone came up once. The chain combines TRBV7-6 with TRBJ2-5; D possibly corresponds to TRBD2 (5 bases). V lost 4 bases to trimming and J lost 2 bases, with 8 bases between them. Germline loops: CDR1 SGHVS, CDR2 FNYEAQ. CDR3 length: 13 amino acids. The CDR3 spells CASSSGSQETQYF. In nucleotides, the CDR3 is TGTGCCAGCAGCTCGGGAAGTCAAGAGACCCAGTACTTC.

The chain recombines TRBV4-2 with TRBJ2-3; tentative D call: TRBD2 (6 bases). V lost 4 bases to trimming and J lost 2 bases, with 10 bases between them. The CDR3 spans 14 residues. Germline V gene lookup returns CDR1 LGHNA and CDR2 YNFKEQ. CDR3 DNA sequence: TGTGCCAGCAGCCCGTCGGGGGTCACAGATACGCAGTATTTT. It translates to CASSPSGVTDTQYF.

The chain uses TRBV2 and TRBJ1-6; TRBD1 is a possible D gene (6 bases). Germline V gene data show CDR1 as SNHLY and CDR2 as FYNNEI. The V gene lost 6 bases and the J gene lost 10 bases, with 10 bases spanning the gap. CDR3 length: 12 residues. This chain's CDR3 is CASRGQGSPLHF. Here the CDR3 DNA reads TGTGCCAGCAGGGGACAAGGGTCACCCCTCCACTTT.

The chain combines TRBV7-2 with TRBJ2-7, with D maybe TRBD1 (6 bases). The CDR3 runs 15 residues. Trimming pared 1 base from V and 3 bases from J, leaving 13 bases between. CDR1 is SGHTA and CDR2 is FQGNSA in the germline V gene. As DNA, the CDR3 is TGTGCCAGCAGCTTAGTGCCTACAGGGTACTACGAGCAGTACTTC. Translation gives CASSLVPTGYYEQYF.

The rearrangement joins TRBV6-6 to TRBJ1-1, with D possibly matching TRBD1 (6 bases). Germline V gene sequence: CDR1 MNHNY, CDR2 SVGAGI (reference sequence). V lost 5 bases and J 0 bases, leaving 13 bases between the germline ends. The CDR3 is made up of 15 amino acids. The CDR3 region has the DNA TGTGCCAGCAGTCCTACGACAGGTTTGAACACTGAAGCTTTCTTT. It codes for CASSPTTGLNTEAFF.

With respect to this clone: Within the sample, other DNA sequences also encode this same CDR3. This chain uses TRBV7-6 with TRBJ1-1; no clear D gene. Germline values: CDR1 SGHVS, CDR2 FNYEAQ. V lost 3 bases, J lost 2 bases, and 7 bases lay in between. The CDR3 spans 13 residues. The DNA for the CDR3 is TGTGCCAGCAGCTTGGGCCAAAACACTGAAGCTTTCTTT. This translates into CASSLGQNTEAFF.

The V gene is TRBV2, the J gene TRBJ2-1, with 10 bases matching TRBD2. Germline V gene data show CDR1 as SNHLY and CDR2 as FYNNEI. The junction had 21 bases not matched to a gene; V was cut back by 5 bases and J by 8 bases. CDR3 length equals 19 residues. CDR3 DNA: TGTGCCAGCAGTCAGGTAGCTAGCGGGAGTAGGGCACCAGGCGATGAGCAGTTCTTC. Protein product: CASSQVASGSRAPGDEQFF.

The J gene is TRBJ2-4, the V gene TRBV4-1, with 11 bases fitting TRBD2. CDR3 size: 18 residues. The ends lost 4 bases at V and 0 bases at J; junction bases unmatched: 8. The germline V gene has CDR1 MGHRA and CDR2 YSYEKL. The CDR3 protein is CASSLGVAGGIAKNIQYF. Here the CDR3 DNA reads TGCGCCAGCAGCCTCGGAGTAGCGGGGGGGATAGCCAAAAACATTCAGTACTTC.

The sample holds a few counts of this clone. The chain is built from TRBV9 and TRBJ2-3, with D perhaps TRBD1 (5 bases). Germline CDR1 and CDR2: SGDLS and YYNGEE. The CDR3 totals 13 residues. Trimming cost V 0 bases and J 4 bases, with 6 bases left between them. The CDR3 region is CASSVAGPDTQYF. In DNA form, the CDR3 reads TGTGCCAGCAGCGTAGCAGGGCCAGATACGCAGTATTTT.

A remark on this clone: The junction departs from germline at one end; a sequencing error may be responsible. This chain uses TRBV7-9 with TRBJ1-1; 7 bases align to TRBD1. There are 15 residues in the CDR3. CDR1 is SEHNR and CDR2 is FQNEAQ in the germline V gene (reference sequence). The CDR3 DNA follows: TGTTCCAGCAGCTCAAGCACAGGGGACAACACTGAAGCTTTCTTT. It codes for CSSSSSTGDNTEAFF.